This is a list of T cell receptor beta chains from one sample in a study of blood T cell repertoires in COVID-19. TCRdb's table, derived via immunoSEQ multiplex PCR, lists solely in-frame clones and lacks some. The table records roughly 230,000 clones, approximately 88% of them present only once. Source material: peripheral blood. The receptors here all came from a man aged 40-55 years with acute or convalescent COVID-19. CDR3s include the opening cysteine and the closing phenylalanine or tryptophan. The D gene is left open where the match is weak. Size values are once, few and many counts, or a class for expanded clones, and some rows have none.

j_gene	abundance	d_gene	v_gene	CDR3aa	CDR3nt
TRBJ2-7	NA	TRBD2	TRBV2	CASSVRSGISYEQYF	TGTGCCAGCAGTGTCAGGAGCGGGATCTCCTACGAGCAGTACTTC
TRBJ2-7	NA	TRBD1	TRBV6-5	CASSPGTGSTYEQYF	TGTGCCAGCAGTCCCGGGACAGGGTCTACCTACGAGCAGTACTTC
TRBJ2-3	NA	TRBD2	TRBV4-1	CASSRALAGESDTQYF	TGCGCCAGCAGCCGGGCCCTAGCGGGAGAATCAGATACGCAGTATTTT
TRBJ1-3	NA	TRBD1	TRBV7-6	CASSLFSGTVSGNTIYF	TGTGCCAGCAGCTTATTTTCCGGGACAGTCTCTGGAAACACCATATATTTT
TRBJ2-7	NA	TRBD2	TRBV19	CASSPGLAGESYEQYF	TGTGCCAGTAGCCCGGGACTAGCGGGAGAGTCCTACGAGCAGTACTTC
TRBJ2-3	NA	TRBD2	TRBV11-2	CASSSGLADSSQDTQYF	TGTGCCAGCAGCTCGGGACTAGCGGATAGTAGCCAAGATACGCAGTATTTT
TRBJ1-6	few	NA	TRBV6-1	CASSGPGGSYNSPLHF	TGTGCCAGCAGTGGCCCGGGTGGCTCCTATAATTCACCCCTCCACTTT
TRBJ1-2	NA	NA	TRBV14	CASSQAGMVVYGYTF	TGTGCCAGCAGCCAAGCCGGTATGGTGGTCTATGGCTACACCTTC
TRBJ1-1	NA	NA	TRBV29-1	CSVSEVSTEAFF	TGCAGCGTTTCTGAGGTGTCCACTGAAGCTTTCTTT
TRBJ2-7	NA	NA	TRBV2	CARANLQDSYEQYF	TGTGCCAGAGCTAATCTACAGGACTCCTACGAGCAGTACTTC
TRBJ2-3	once	TRBD2	TRBV6-2/TRBV6-3	CASSYPPGSGSRSGADTQYF	TGTGCCAGCAGTTACCCACCGGGGAGCGGGAGTAGGTCGGGCGCAGATACGCAGTATTTT
TRBJ2-7	NA	NA	TRBV11-2	CASSLDSDYEQYF	TGTGCCAGCAGCTTAGACAGCGACTACGAGCAGTACTTC
TRBJ1-4	NA	NA	TRBV5-1	CASSLVSATNEKLFF	TGCGCCAGCAGCTTGGTTAGTGCAACTAATGAAAAACTGTTTTTT
TRBJ2-1	NA	TRBD2	TRBV19	CASSIHGLAGYNEQFF	TGTGCCAGTAGTATTCACGGACTAGCGGGGTACAATGAGCAGTTCTTC
TRBJ2-3	NA	NA	TRBV4-1	CASSQGLKAVGTDTQYF	TGCGCCAGCAGCCAAGGCCTCAAAGCGGTGGGCACAGATACGCAGTATTTT
TRBJ2-7	NA	TRBD1	TRBV28	CASSRPLQGPYEQYF	TGTGCCAGCAGTCGACCGCTACAGGGGCCCTACGAGCAGTACTTC
TRBJ2-5	NA	NA	TRBV12-5	CASGGRSYQETQYF	TGTGCTAGTGGAGGCAGGTCGTACCAAGAGACCCAGTACTTC
TRBJ1-1	few	NA	TRBV7-8	CASSWRVDTEAFF	TGTGCCAGCAGTTGGCGGGTGGACACTGAAGCTTTCTTT
TRBJ2-7	NA	NA	TRBV3-1/TRBV3-2	CASSQVIQGEQYF	TGTGCCAGCAGCCAAGTTATTCAGGGCGAGCAGTACTTC
TRBJ1-2	NA	NA	TRBV11-1	CASSLGGRIAGDGYTF	TGTGCCAGCAGCTTAGGGGGCCGGATAGCCGGCGATGGCTACACCTTC
TRBJ1-6	NA	NA	TRBV5-6	CASSKEAGSPLHF	TGTGCCAGCAGCAAGGAGGCGGGTTCACCCCTCCACTTT
TRBJ1-1	NA	TRBD1	TRBV28	CASSPRTGGARMAEAFF	TGTGCCAGCAGTCCTCGGACAGGGGGCGCGAGGATGGCTGAAGCTTTCTTT
TRBJ2-7	NA	NA	TRBV28	CASSPGSPYEQYF	TGTGCCAGTAGTCCGGGATCACCCTACGAGCAGTACTTC
TRBJ2-1	NA	NA	TRBV11-2	CASSPGAVEQFF	TGTGCCAGCAGCCCAGGGGCAGTTGAGCAGTTCTTC
TRBJ1-1	NA	NA	TRBV18	CASSPLPRSEAFF	TGTGCCAGCTCGCCCTTGCCGAGGTCTGAAGCTTTCTTT
TRBJ2-1	NA	TRBD1	TRBV29-1	CSVLQDRGMEFF	TGCAGCGTTCTACAGGACAGGGGAATGGAGTTCTTC
TRBJ2-2	once	TRBD2	TRBV2	CASSERRTGGNTGELFF	TGTGCCAGCAGTGAAAGGCGAACGGGAGGGAACACCGGGGAGCTGTTTTTT
TRBJ1-1	NA	NA	TRBV11-2	CASSPTSQGNTEAFF	TGTGCCAGCAGCCCTACTAGCCAGGGGAACACTGAAGCTTTCTTT
TRBJ1-2	few	NA	TRBV21-1	CASEGTGLANYGYTF	TGTGCCAGTGAGGGGACAGGCTTAGCTAACTATGGCTACACCTTC
TRBJ2-7	NA	TRBD1	TRBV4-2	CASSQLDRVYEQYF	TGTGCCAGCAGCCAACTAGACAGGGTCTACGAGCAGTACTTC
TRBJ1-3	NA	NA	TRBV6-1	CASSELTAGFGNTIYF	TGTGCCAGCAGTGAATTAACGGCAGGGTTCGGAAACACCATATATTTT
TRBJ1-3	NA	NA	TRBV5-6	CASSLRGKYSGNTIYF	TGTGCCAGCAGCTTGAGGGGGAAATACTCTGGAAACACCATATATTTT
TRBJ2-7	NA	TRBD1	TRBV5-1	CASSLGGTGPNEQYF	TGCGCCAGCAGCTTGGGTGGGACAGGGCCGAACGAGCAGTACTTC
TRBJ1-2	few	NA	TRBV18	CASSPSGGQQGYTF	TGTGCCAGCTCACCGTCCGGGGGGCAGCAGGGCTACACCTTC
TRBJ2-1	NA	TRBD2	TRBV3-1/TRBV3-2	CASSQAGTSDNEQFF	TGTGCCAGCAGCCAAGCCGGGACTAGCGACAATGAGCAGTTCTTC
TRBJ2-3	NA	NA	TRBV4-2	CASSQVAGAPSTDTQYF	TGTGCCAGCAGCCAAGTTGCAGGGGCTCCTAGCACAGATACGCAGTATTTT
TRBJ2-7	NA	NA	TRBV25-1	CASSEEPSTYEQYF	TGTGCCAGCAGTGAAGAACCTAGTACCTACGAGCAGTACTTC
TRBJ1-3	NA	TRBD1	TRBV9	CASSSQSQGAGNTIYF	TGTGCCAGCTCTTCTCAGTCACAGGGGGCTGGAAACACCATATATTTT
TRBJ1-3	NA	NA	TRBV14	CASSQRRSGNTIYF	TGTGCCAGCAGCCAAAGGAGGTCTGGAAACACCATATATTTT
TRBJ1-6	NA	TRBD1	TRBV7-9	CASSLVRQGDSPLHF	TGTGCCAGCAGCTTAGTTCGGCAGGGGGATTCACCCCTCCACTTT
TRBJ1-2	NA	TRBD1	TRBV6-2/TRBV6-3	CASSYHQADRGYGYTF	TGTGCCAGCAGTTACCACCAAGCCGACAGGGGATATGGCTACACCTTC
TRBJ1-2	NA	NA	TRBV30	CAWSVQGTRGYTF	TGTGCCTGGAGTGTACAGGGTACGAGAGGCTACACCTTC
TRBJ1-5	NA	TRBD1	TRBV18	CASSPGRGYQPQHF	TGTGCCAGCTCACCCGGCAGGGGGTATCAGCCCCAGCATTTT
TRBJ1-2	NA	NA	TRBV28	CASSFGADNYGYTF	TGTGCCAGCAGTTTTGGGGCGGATAACTATGGCTACACCTTC
TRBJ1-2	once	NA	TRBV19	CASSLTGSSRYGYTF	TGTGCCAGTAGCCTGACAGGATCTTCTAGGTATGGCTACACCTTC